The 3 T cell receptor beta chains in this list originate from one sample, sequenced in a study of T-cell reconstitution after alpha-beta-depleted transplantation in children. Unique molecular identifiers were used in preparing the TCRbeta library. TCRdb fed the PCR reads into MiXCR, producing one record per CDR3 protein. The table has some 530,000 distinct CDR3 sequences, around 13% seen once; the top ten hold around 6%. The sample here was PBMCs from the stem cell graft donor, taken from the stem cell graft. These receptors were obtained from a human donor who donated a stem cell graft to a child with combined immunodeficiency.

The CDR3 protein is CASSLVTGEGRNEKLFF. The DNA of the CDR3 is TGCGCCAGCAGCTTGGTAACAGGGGAGGGTCGTAATGAAAAACTGTTTTTT. This chain links TRBV5-1 with TRBJ1-4; 7 bases are shared with TRBD1. J lost 4 bases, V lost 0 bases, and 9 bases had no gene match. The CDR3 runs to 17 residues. Germline CDR1 reads SGHRS; CDR2 reads YFSETQ.

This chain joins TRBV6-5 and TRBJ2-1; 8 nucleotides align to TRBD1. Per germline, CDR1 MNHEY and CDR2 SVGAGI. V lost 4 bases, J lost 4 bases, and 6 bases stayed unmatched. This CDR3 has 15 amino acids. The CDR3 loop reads CASSSTGGPYNEQFF. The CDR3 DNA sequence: TGTGCCAGCAGTTCCACAGGGGGACCTTACAATGAGCAGTTCTTC.

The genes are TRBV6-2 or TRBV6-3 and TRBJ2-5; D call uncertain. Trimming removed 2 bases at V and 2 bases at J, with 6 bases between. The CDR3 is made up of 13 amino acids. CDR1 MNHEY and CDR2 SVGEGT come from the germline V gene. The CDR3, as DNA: TGTGCCAGCAGTTACCTGGGGCAAGAGACCCAGTACTTC. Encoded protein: CASSYLGQETQYF.